The 2 T cell receptor beta chains below all came from one sample that was sequenced in a study of radiotherapy plus CTLA-4 blockade in lung cancer. The method was immunoSEQ multiplex PCR; TCRdb's version includes in-frame clones alone and lacks a portion of them. The sample contains around 110,000 clones, more than 65% of which appear only once. This material consisted of peripheral blood, taken from a patient treated with radiotherapy plus ipilimumab. All receptors derive from a human donor with non-small cell lung cancer that progressed on radiotherapy plus ipilimumab. Some clones in this sample may be carry-over from other donors' samples.

V is TRBV2 and J is TRBJ1-2; 7 positions match TRBD1. CDR3 length: 14 amino acids. J lost 3 bases, V lost 4 bases, and 5 bases had no gene match. CDR1 SNHLY and CDR2 FYNNEI come from the germline V gene. Here the CDR3 DNA reads TGTGCCAGCAGTGTAGAACAGGGGTACTATGGCTACACCTTC. Translating gives CASSVEQGYYGYTF.

The gene calls are TRBV6-1 and TRBJ1-5; possibly TRBD1 for D (5 bases). Trimming took off 5 bases at V and 6 bases at J, with 17 bases between the two ends. This CDR3 has 15 residues. Germline CDR1 is MNHNS and CDR2 is SASEGT. The CDR3 region is CASSPTAGGAQPQHF. CDR3 coding DNA: TGTGCCAGCAGTCCGACGGCCGGCGGGGCTCAGCCCCAGCATTTT.